What follows are 13 T cell receptor beta chains derived from one specimen sequenced in a study of shared clonotypes between healthy human individuals (TCRdb year 2020). The receptor library was made with the immunoSEQ multiplex PCR assay. This is the immuneACCESS table as TCRdb keeps it, with only in-frame sequences that have V and J called. A part of the clones is gone; compared with another copy, unresolved V genes explain less than half, and the rest is unexplained. The sample has approximately 530,000 clones on record, more than 95% of them singletons. The ten top clones hold approximately 0.06% of the sample. Sequencing was done on a sample of naive CD4+ T cells sorted from blood. In the paper's terms, the cell subset or site label means: CD45RA+ positively selected. Receptor source: a woman aged 25 to 39 in good health.

V usage is TRBV10-1 and J usage is TRBJ1-1; D is ambiguous. Germline V CDR1 and CDR2: WNHNN, SYGVQD (reference sequence). This CDR3 has 14 amino acids. V lost 2 bases, J lost 5 bases, and 12 bases lay in between. The CDR3 loop is CASSEGRSWTEAFF. The CDR3 DNA sequence: TGCGCCAGCAGTGAGGGGCGCAGCTGGACTGAAGCTTTCTTT.

V is TRBV4-2 and J is TRBJ2-3, with 9 bases aligning to TRBD1. The CDR3 spans 14 residues. The trim removed 3 bases at V and 3 bases at J, leaving 1 base unmatched. CDR1 is LGHNA, CDR2 YNFKEQ, per germline. The CDR3 DNA follows: TGTGCCAGCAGCCACGGACAGGGGACAGATACGCAGTATTTT. This sequence encodes CASSHGQGTDTQYF.

The CDR3 sequence: CASSLLSGSPTYEQYF. CDR3 bases: TGTGCCAGCAGTTTACTCAGCGGGAGTCCAACCTACGAGCAGTACTTC. The V call is TRBV27, the J call TRBJ2-7; 8 bases are a match to TRBD2. The CDR3 is 16 residues long. From germline, CDR1 is MNHEY and CDR2 SMNVEV (reference sequence). V lost 2 bases to trimming and J lost 2 bases; unmatched junction nucleotides: 8.

This clone occurred a few times. CDR3: CASAGRAVGYTF. The CDR3, as DNA: TGTGCCAGCGCCGGCAGGGCTGTAGGCTACACCTTC. The chain uses TRBV28 and TRBJ1-2, with D tentatively TRBD1 (5 bases). Germline CDR1 MDHEN, CDR2 SYDVKM. The germline V and J ends were trimmed by 8 bases and 8 bases, with 15 bases remaining between them. CDR3 length: 12 residues.

The chain combines TRBV4-1 with TRBJ2-1; D is perhaps TRBD1 (6 bases). V lost 7 bases and J 5 bases, leaving 12 bases between the germline ends. This CDR3 is 13 amino acids long. Germline CDR1 reads MGHRA; CDR2 reads YSYEKL. CDR3 DNA: TGCGCCAGCAAAAAGACAGGCGACAATGAGCAGTTCTTC. Translation: CASKKTGDNEQFF.

This clone occurred once. J is TRBJ2-3 and V is TRBV5-6, with 12 bases aligning to TRBD2. CDR1 SGHDT and CDR2 YYEEEE come from the germline V gene. Trimming removed 0 bases from V and 2 bases from J; junction bases left unmatched: 7. This CDR3 has 18 residues. DNA for the CDR3: TGTGCCAGCAGCTTGGGGAGACTAGCGGGAGAGAACACAGATACGCAGTATTTT. Translating it yields CASSLGRLAGENTDTQYF.

This clone was seen only once. The chain carries TRBV27 and TRBJ2-2, with D perhaps TRBD1 (5 bases). The CDR3 is 14 amino acids. CDR1 is MNHEY, CDR2 SMNVEV, per germline (reference sequence). Trimming removed 6 bases from V and 1 base from J, with 9 bases in between. The chain's CDR3 is CASRVRENTGELFF. In DNA form, the CDR3 reads TGTGCCAGCAGAGTCAGGGAGAACACCGGGGAGCTGTTTTTT.

The chain employs TRBV13 and TRBJ2-7; 11 bases map to TRBD1. The germline V gene encodes CDR1 PRHDT and CDR2 FYEKMQ (reference sequence). The CDR3 contains 13 residues. The ends lost 6 bases at V and 6 bases at J; junction bases unmatched: 4. CDR3 region: CASSQDRGPEQYF. As DNA, the CDR3 is TGTGCCAGCAGTCAGGACAGGGGGCCCGAGCAGTACTTC.

This clone was picked up one time. The chain couples TRBV9 to TRBJ2-7, with TRBD2 matching 11 bases. Germline assignment: CDR1 SGDLS and CDR2 YYNGEE. The junction had 14 bases not matched to a gene; V was cut back by 0 bases and J by 6 bases. The CDR3 has 18 residues. The chain's CDR3 is CASSVASLAGGLYSEQYF. The CDR3 DNA sequence: TGTGCCAGCAGCGTAGCGTCCCTAGCGGGAGGCCTTTATTCCGAGCAGTACTTC.

The rearrangement joins TRBV5-5 to TRBJ2-7; 7 bases are a match to TRBD1. Germline CDR1 is SGHKS and CDR2 is YYEKEE (reference sequence). The CDR3 has 13 amino acids. The V segment lost 3 bases and the J segment 3 bases; nucleotides outside the gene matches: 3. The CDR3 reads CASSWTGDYEQYF. For the CDR3, the DNA is TGTGCCAGCAGCTGGACAGGAGACTACGAGCAGTACTTC. The full variable domain, in which reference TRBV5-5 and TRBJ2-7 provide the parts outside the CDR3, is DAGVTQSPTHLIKTRGQQVTLRCSPISGHKSVSWYQQVLGQGPQFIFQYYEKEERGRGNFPDRFSARQFPNYSSELNVNALLLGDSALYLCASSWTGDYEQYFGPGTRLTVT.

J is TRBJ1-2 and V is TRBV4-2; D perhaps matches TRBD1 (6 bases). The CDR3 is 15 residues long. The germline V gene encodes CDR1 LGHNA and CDR2 YNFKEQ. V was shortened by 1 base and J by 4 bases, with 13 bases between the two germline ends. The CDR3: CASSQAFGQTYGYTF. Here the CDR3 DNA reads TGTGCCAGCAGCCAAGCCTTCGGACAGACCTATGGCTACACCTTC.

This clone has only a few counts. The V and J genes are TRBV28 and TRBJ1-2, with D possibly being TRBD1 (5 bases). This CDR3 is built from 14 residues. V was cut by 6 bases and J by 11 bases, with 22 bases left in between. Germline V gene sequence: CDR1 MDHEN, CDR2 SYDVKM. CDR3 DNA: TGTGCCAGCAGCCCAGTGGGGACGGTCTCTTATTACACCTTC. Residues: CASSPVGTVSYYTF.

The rearrangement links TRBV20-1 to TRBJ2-1; D might be TRBD2 (5 bases). This CDR3 has 11 amino acids. The V gene lost 5 bases and the J gene lost 13 bases, with 15 bases spanning the gap. CDR1 is DFQATT and CDR2 is SNEGSKA in the germline V gene (reference sequence). CDR3 in DNA: TGCAGTGCTCCGAGGGTCCTACTTCAGTTCTTC. It translates to CSAPRVLLQFF.